This entry lists 28 T cell receptor beta chains sequenced from one sample in a study of T cell clonality in common variable immunodeficiency. Sequencing was performed with immunoSEQ multiplex PCR; in TCRdb, only in-frame clones are kept and a portion is missing. The profile covers about 34,000 clones, none occurring a single time. Sequencing input: peripheral blood mononuclear cells. The receptors derive from a person aged 18 to 70 in good health.

This clone has ten or more counts. Sequencing ends 3 residues short of the CDR3 end; the germline J gene provides the rest. The chain is built from TRBV5-4 and TRBJ1-1, with D possibly TRBD1 on 5 matching bases. V dropped 4 bases and J dropped 5 bases, with 15 bases sitting between them. Germline CDR1 and CDR2: SGHNT and YYREEE (reference sequence). The CDR3 runs to 14 residues. CDR3 protein: CASSPVGGATEAFF. CDR3 bases read: TGTGCCAGCAGCCCCGTCGGGGGAGCGACTGAA.

This clone came up many times. The CDR3 goes on 3 residues after the read ends, and that part is filled in from the germline J gene. The genes are TRBV11-3 and TRBJ2-2; a weak D match, TRBD1 (6 bases). Germline CDR1 is SGHNT and CDR2 is YENEEA. The CDR3 has 15 amino acids. V was pared by 5 bases and J by 0 bases, with 10 bases between. The sequenced part of the CDR3 DNA is TGTGCCAGCAGCCTCGGACAGACGAACACCGGGGAG. Its translation is CASSLGQTNTGE. The full-length CDR3 reads as CASSLGQTNTGELFF.

This clone has a count of ten or more. The read comes to an end 3 residues before the CDR3 does, leaving the germline J gene to fill in the end. This chain uses TRBV7-8 with TRBJ1-1; the match to TRBD1 covers 8 bases. V was pared by 5 bases and J by 3 bases, with 8 bases of the junction left unmatched. The V gene's germline CDR1 is SGHVS and CDR2 FQNEAQ. The CDR3 totals 15 residues. The sequenced CDR3 bases are TGTGCCAGCAGCCGCGGACAGGGAGGAGACACTGAA. Translating it yields CASSRGQGGDTE. The whole CDR3 is CASSRGQGGDTEAFF.

This clone has a count of ten or more. The read falls 3 residues short of the CDR3 end, and the missing part is taken from the germline J gene. The rearrangement joins TRBV5-1 to TRBJ2-1; 7 nucleotides match TRBD2. This CDR3 has 15 amino acids. The V gene end was trimmed by 4 bases and the J gene end by 1 base; junction bases not matched to a gene: 5. Germline V lookup: CDR1 SGHRS, CDR2 YFSETQ. The CDR3 loop is CASSLGTKSYNEQFF. The covered CDR3 bases are TGCGCCAGCAGCCTCGGGACTAAGTCCTACAATGAG. The full variable domain, with the rest looked up from reference TRBV5-1 and TRBJ2-1, is KAGVTQTPRYLIKTRGQQVTLSCSPISGHRSVSWYQQTPGQGLQFLFEYFSETQRNKGNFPGRFSGRQFSNSRSEMNVSTLELGDSALYLCASSLGTKSYNEQFFGPGTRLTVL.

This clone was picked up many times. The observed sequence ends 3 residues before the CDR3 terminus, with the missing tail filled in from the germline J gene. The chain uses TRBV5-1 and TRBJ2-3; 9 nucleotides agree with TRBD2. The germline gives CDR1 SGHRS, CDR2 YFSETQ. This CDR3 comprises 16 residues. J lost 6 bases, V lost 1 base, and 9 bases had no gene match. This CDR3 is CASSLHSGSGVDTQYF. The DNA read from the CDR3 is TGCGCCAGCAGCTTGCATAGCGGGAGTGGTGTGGATACG.

This clone appeared many times. The missing CDR3 end, 3 residues past where the read stops, is filled in from the germline J gene. This chain connects TRBV19 to TRBJ1-2; 7 nucleotides agree with TRBD1. The CDR3 is 12 residues long. Germline-derived CDR1 and CDR2 are LNHDA and SQIVND (reference sequence). The trim removed 5 bases at V and 6 bases at J, leaving 3 bases unmatched. The CDR3 loop reads CASSLGQDGYTF. CDR3 DNA (partial): TGTGCCAGTAGTCTCGGACAGGATGGC.

The sample holds many counts of this clone. With the read ending 3 residues before the CDR3 end, the germline J gene is used to fill in that end. The chain is built from TRBV11-3 and TRBJ2-7, with D unresolved. Germline-derived CDR1 and CDR2 are SGHNT and YENEEA. The CDR3 is 15 amino acids. The CDR3 reads CASRLICNISYEQYF. Partial CDR3 DNA: TGTGCAAGTCGCTTAATATGCAACATCTCCTACGAG. Complete variable domain (other parts from reference TRBV11-3 and TRBJ2-7): EAGVVQSPRYKIIEKKQPVAFWCNPISGHNTLYWYLQNLGQGPELLIRYENEEAVDDSQLPKDRFSAERLKGVDSTLKIQPAELGDSAVYLCASRLICNISYEQYFGPGTRLTVT.

This clone was observed many times. The read is 3 residues too short to cover the CDR3 end, so that end is filled in from the germline J gene. The V call is TRBV19, the J call TRBJ2-7; D possibly corresponds to TRBD2 (5 bases). CDR1 is LNHDA, CDR2 SQIVND, per germline (reference sequence). V was trimmed by 3 bases and J by 3 bases, leaving 12 bases between them. The CDR3 sequence is 14 residues long. CDR3 bases read: TGTGCCAGTAGTATCCAACGGGGAAGCTACGAG. This translates into CASSIQRGSYE. The CDR3, in full, reads CASSIQRGSYEQYF.

This clone was detected ten times or more. At one boundary the junction diverges from the germline segment, which might be a read error. The CDR3 end is not reached by the read, which stops 3 residues before it; the germline J gene fills it in. V and J are TRBV5-1 and TRBJ2-2; 12 bases are shared with TRBD1. Germline-derived CDR1 and CDR2 are SGHRS and YFSETQ. This CDR3 region has 21 residues. The CDR3 reads CASSLLLPGQGALKSTGELFF. The covered CDR3 bases are TGCGCCAGCAGCCTACTACTACCGGGACAGGGGGCTTTAAAGAGTACCGGAGAG.

The table lists this clone with a few counts. The CDR3 protein is CASSIDSRQPYTYTF. Incomplete CDR3 DNA: TGTGCCAGTAGTATAGATTCCAGACAGCCCTACACC. This rearrangement joins TRBV19 to TRBJ1-2; perhaps TRBD1 as D (5 bases). The sequenced fragment ends 3 residues before the CDR3 boundary, so the rest is inferred from the germline J gene. This CDR3 comprises 15 residues. Germline CDR1 LNHDA, CDR2 SQIVND (reference sequence).

The sample holds many counts of this clone. The read ends 3 residues shy of where the CDR3 ends; the end is completed using the germline J gene. V usage is TRBV7-8 and J usage is TRBJ1-4; D is possibly TRBD1 (5 bases). V was trimmed by 4 bases and J by 7 bases, leaving 22 bases between them. CDR1 SGHVS and CDR2 FQNEAQ come from the germline V gene. The length of the CDR3 is 17 residues. This chain's CDR3 is CASSSYRRGLGSEKLFF. The part of the CDR3 DNA that was read is TGTGCCAGCAGCTCGTACCGTAGGGGCCTAGGGAGTGAAAAA.

Many counts were recorded for this clone. The read is 3 residues too short to cover the CDR3 end, so that end is filled in from the germline J gene. J is TRBJ1-2 and V is TRBV2; the match to TRBD1 covers 9 bases. The germline V gene has CDR1 SNHLY and CDR2 FYNNEI. V shed 5 bases, J shed 4 bases, and the junction held 5 bases outside the gene matches. The CDR3 runs to 14 residues. Partial CDR3 DNA: TGTGCCAGCAGTCGGGGGGGACAGGGCTATGGC. The encoded protein is CASSRGGQGYG. From start to end, the CDR3 is CASSRGGQGYGYTF.

This clone was recorded at least ten times. The read comes to an end 3 residues before the CDR3 does, leaving the germline J gene to fill in the end. The rearrangement joins TRBV24-1 to TRBJ2-3, with D possibly TRBD2 on 5 matching bases. V was clipped by 4 bases and J by 3 bases, with 7 bases between them. This CDR3 has 13 residues. Per germline, CDR1 KGHDR and CDR2 SFDVKD. The CDR3 sequence is CATSDGVTDTQYF. The covered CDR3 bases are TGTGCCACCAGTGACGGGGTGACAGATACG.

This clone came up many times. The part of the CDR3 DNA that was read is TGTGCCAGCACTAGGAACAGGGGCGAAAAA. The encoded protein is CASTRNRGEK. The entire CDR3 sequence reads CASTRNRGEKLFF. V usage is TRBV2 and J usage is TRBJ1-4, with TRBD1 matching over 7 bases. The CDR3 end is not reached by the read, which stops 3 residues before it; the germline J gene fills it in. The V gene's germline CDR1 is SNHLY and CDR2 FYNNEI. The V gene end was trimmed by 7 bases and the J gene end by 8 bases; junction bases not matched to a gene: 7. CDR3 length: 13 residues.

This clone was found many times. The read terminates 3 residues before the CDR3 end, so the remaining end is supplied by the germline J gene. The rearrangement joins TRBV18 to TRBJ1-3; the D gene is possibly TRBD1 (6 bases). The CDR3 loop spans 14 amino acids. Trimming removed 4 bases from V and 0 bases from J, with 7 bases in between. The germline CDR1 and CDR2 sequences are KGHSH and LQKENI. The part of the CDR3 DNA that was read is TGTGCCAGCTCACGGGACACCTCTGGAAACACC. Its translation: CASSRDTSGNT. The full-length CDR3 reads as CASSRDTSGNTIYF.

There are many counts of this clone. The sequenced fragment ends 3 residues before the CDR3 boundary, so the rest is inferred from the germline J gene. The chain carries TRBV12-3 or TRBV12-4 and TRBJ1-2, with 7 bases identical to TRBD1. CDR3 size: 14 residues. The V and J ends lost 5 bases and 7 bases, in that order; junction bases with no gene match: 10. The CDR3 DNA, read in part, is TGTGCCAGCAGTCCCATGGAGGGGGCAGGTGGC. Translating it yields CASSPMEGAGG. The full-length CDR3 reads as CASSPMEGAGGYTF.

This clone was picked up many times. The CDR3 end is not reached by the read, which stops 3 residues before it; the germline J gene fills it in. V is TRBV28 and J is TRBJ2-1, with TRBD1 identical over 7 bases. Germline-derived CDR1 and CDR2 are MDHEN and SYDVKM. The CDR3 has 15 residues. After removal of 6 bases from V and 7 bases from J, the junction contained 12 bases not matched to a gene. The CDR3: CASRRQGTAGNEQFF. CDR3 DNA (partial): TGTGCCAGCAGACGACAGGGTACGGCTGGAAATGAG. The entire variable domain, with the rest obtained from reference TRBV28 and TRBJ2-1, is as follows: DVKVTQSSRYLVKRTGEKVFLECVQDMDHENMFWYRQDPGLGLRLIYFSYDVKMKEKGDIPEGYSVSREKKERFSLILESASTNQTSMYLCASRRQGTAGNEQFFGPGTRLTVL.

This clone was observed at least ten times. The read finishes 3 residues shy of the CDR3 end, and the germline J gene is used to complete it. This rearrangement joins TRBV6-1 to TRBJ1-5; D perhaps matches TRBD1 (5 bases). Between the trimmed V and J ends, which lost 3 bases and 4 bases, there was a span of 13 bases. The CDR3 spans 15 residues. Germline assignment: CDR1 MNHNS and CDR2 SASEGT. The sequenced part of the CDR3 DNA is TGTGCCAGCAGTGAGAGGGGATTAGGAAATCAGCCC. Translating it yields CASSERGLGNQP. The whole CDR3 region reads CASSERGLGNQPQHF.

This clone has a count of ten or more. The read terminates 3 residues ahead of where the CDR3 ends, so the germline J gene completes it. This chain joins TRBV19 and TRBJ2-3; 10 bases agree with TRBD1. CDR1 is LNHDA, CDR2 SQIVND, per germline (reference sequence). Trimming took 10 bases from V and 1 from J; bases not matched to a gene: 11. The CDR3 is 16 residues long. This chain's CDR3 is CAIPWDRGSGTDTQYF. The CDR3 DNA, read in part, is TGTGCCATTCCCTGGGACAGGGGTTCGGGCACAGATACG.

This clone was observed many times. The sequence runs out 3 residues before the end of the CDR3; the remainder is reconstructed from the germline J gene. J is TRBJ2-3 and V is TRBV28, with D possibly matching TRBD1 (5 bases). Deletions cut 8 bases from V and 7 bases from J, with 19 bases between. The CDR3 loop spans 14 amino acids. Germline CDR1 is MDHEN and CDR2 is SYDVKM. CDR3 sequence: CASESLAGIYTQYF. The CDR3 bases that were read are TGTGCCAGCGAGTCCTTGGCAGGGATCTATACG.

The sample holds many counts of this clone. CDR3 in amino acids: CSVRRGNGYTF. The CDR3 DNA, read in part, is TGCAGCGTCCGCCGGGGTAATGGC. The chain recombines TRBV29-1 with TRBJ1-2; D uncertain. The read terminates 3 residues ahead of where the CDR3 ends, so the germline J gene completes it. V gave up 6 bases and J gave up 6 bases, with 11 bases separating them. The CDR3 totals 11 residues. CDR1 is SQVTM and CDR2 is ANQGSEA in the germline V gene.

This clone came up many times. The CDR3 reads CSVSAGVTKNIQYF. The DNA read from the CDR3 is TGCAGCGTTAGTGCGGGGGTTACCAAAAACATT. The chain has TRBV20-1 and TRBJ2-4, with 7 bases lining up with TRBD2. The read comes to an end 3 residues before the CDR3 does, leaving the germline J gene to fill in the end. Germline V lookup: CDR1 DFQATT, CDR2 SNEGSKA (reference sequence). This CDR3 contains 14 residues.

At least ten counts were recorded for this clone. The observed sequence ends 3 residues before the CDR3 terminus, with the missing tail filled in from the germline J gene. The chain has TRBV5-4 and TRBJ2-5, with 9 bases matching TRBD2. With 4 bases clipped from V and 4 bases from J, the junction kept 8 bases outside the gene matches. The length of the CDR3 is 15 residues. CDR1 is SGHNT and CDR2 is YYREEE in the germline V gene (reference sequence). CDR3 DNA (partial): TGTGCCAGCAGCAATTGGGAGGGACTAGCAGAGACC. This translates into CASSNWEGLAET. The CDR3 as a whole reads CASSNWEGLAETQYF.

This clone appeared many times. The CDR3 end falls 3 residues outside the read, so it is completed with the germline J gene. The gene calls are TRBV27 and TRBJ1-3; D gene uncertain. V was trimmed by 4 bases and J by 5 bases, leaving 12 bases between them. CDR1 is MNHEY, CDR2 SMNVEV, per germline (reference sequence). This CDR3 has 14 amino acids. The sequenced part of the CDR3 DNA is TGTGCCAGCAGTTCCGGGTCCACTCGAAACACC. Encoded protein: CASSSGSTRNT. The full CDR3 is CASSSGSTRNTIYF.

This clone was seen repeatedly, ten times or more. The read comes to an end 3 residues before the CDR3 does, leaving the germline J gene to fill in the end. This chain joins TRBV20-1 and TRBJ2-1; TRBD2 is a possible D gene (7 bases). Per the germline V gene, CDR1 is DFQATT and CDR2 is SNEGSKA (reference sequence). This CDR3 is 16 amino acids long. Trimming pared 2 bases from V and 3 bases from J, leaving 17 bases between. The CDR3 loop reads CSARSPRGGLYNEQFF. CDR3 DNA, as far as it was read: TGCAGTGCTAGAAGTCCGAGGGGGGGTCTCTACAATGAG.

The table lists this clone with many counts. The CDR3 end is not reached by the read, which stops 3 residues before it; the germline J gene fills it in. The rearrangement joins TRBV5-1 to TRBJ2-7; D remains unclear. V lost 3 bases and J 5 bases, leaving 9 bases between the germline ends. CDR1 is SGHRS, CDR2 YFSETQ, per germline. The CDR3 sequence is 12 residues long. CDR3 loop: CASSSTLDEQYF. Partial CDR3 DNA: TGCGCCAGCAGCTCCACATTGGACGAG.

This clone was observed at least ten times. The read falls 3 residues short of the CDR3 end, and the missing part is taken from the germline J gene. The genes are TRBV7-6 and TRBJ2-2, with D perhaps matching TRBD1 or TRBD2 (6 bases each). V was trimmed by 5 bases and J by 3 bases, leaving 16 bases between them. This CDR3 has 16 residues. Germline-derived CDR1 and CDR2 are SGHVS and FNYEAQ. The sequenced part of the CDR3 DNA is TGTGCCAGCAGCCCGGGAGTAGGGGGTTACACCGGGGAG. As protein: CASSPGVGGYTGE. The whole CDR3 protein reads CASSPGVGGYTGELFF.

This clone was observed a few times. From the germline J gene comes the end of the CDR3, since the read stops 3 residues before it. The chain has TRBV19 and TRBJ2-3; 7 bases match TRBD1. This CDR3 region has 16 residues. The V and J ends lost 6 bases and 0 bases, in that order; junction bases with no gene match: 9. Germline CDR1 LNHDA, CDR2 SQIVND (reference sequence). CDR3 loop: CASSAYRDSSTDTQYF. The sequenced CDR3 bases are TGTGCCAGTAGCGCGTACCGGGACAGTAGCACAGATACG.